The rows below give T cell receptor beta chains drawn from one sample of a study of blood T cell repertoires in COVID-19. The data were produced by immunoSEQ multiplex PCR, yet TCRdb's version contains in-frame clones alone and is incomplete. Among roughly 380,000 clones listed, around 87% were seen once. The sequenced material came from PBMCs or T cells enriched from blood (not recorded which). The receptors come from a man aged 30 to 39 who had recovered from COVID-19. CDR3s include the opening cysteine and the closing phenylalanine or tryptophan. Each record gives: D gene, clone size, V gene, J gene, CDR3 protein, CDR3 DNA. D genes are given only for firm matches. Not all rows give a size; the values are once, few, many and, for expanded clones, a class.

d_gene: .; abundance: .; v_gene: TRBV10-1; j_gene: TRBJ1-1; CDR3aa: CASRAGLTDTEAFF; CDR3nt: TGCGCCAGCAGAGCAGGGTTAACGGACACTGAAGCTTTCTTT
d_gene: .; abundance: .; v_gene: TRBV27; j_gene: TRBJ1-6; CDR3aa: CASSSINSPLHF; CDR3nt: TGTGCCAGCAGTTCAATCAATTCACCCCTCCACTTT
d_gene: .; abundance: .; v_gene: TRBV27; j_gene: TRBJ2-2; CDR3aa: CASRNGDSNTGELFF; CDR3nt: TGTGCCAGCAGGAACGGGGACTCGAACACCGGGGAGCTGTTTTTT
d_gene: .; abundance: .; v_gene: TRBV5-6; j_gene: TRBJ2-7; CDR3aa: CASSLTAYEQYF; CDR3nt: TGTGCCAGCAGCTTGACAGCCTACGAGCAGTACTTC
d_gene: .; abundance: .; v_gene: TRBV19; j_gene: TRBJ1-1; CDR3aa: CASTRISGEAFF; CDR3nt: TGTGCCAGTACCCGTATAAGCGGTGAAGCTTTCTTT
d_gene: .; abundance: few; v_gene: TRBV7-9; j_gene: TRBJ2-7; CDR3aa: CASSLGGSPAYEQYF; CDR3nt: TGTGCCAGCAGCTTAGGCGGCAGCCCCGCATACGAGCAGTACTTC
d_gene: .; abundance: .; v_gene: TRBV5-4; j_gene: TRBJ1-5; CDR3aa: CASSMDQGGQPQHF; CDR3nt: TGTGCCAGCAGTATGGACCAGGGTGGTCAGCCCCAGCATTTT
d_gene: .; abundance: .; v_gene: TRBV4-1; j_gene: TRBJ1-2; CDR3aa: CASSQPVLTGRIGYTF; CDR3nt: TGCGCCAGCAGCCAGCCCGTTTTAACAGGGCGCATAGGCTACACCTTC
d_gene: .; abundance: .; v_gene: TRBV12-3/TRBV12-4; j_gene: TRBJ1-1; CDR3aa: CASTGFGNTEAFF; CDR3nt: TGTGCCAGCACAGGGTTCGGAAACACTGAAGCTTTCTTT
d_gene: .; abundance: .; v_gene: TRBV19; j_gene: TRBJ2-1; CDR3aa: CASSIVTRTWNNEQFF; CDR3nt: TGTGCCAGTAGTATAGTTACCCGGACATGGAACAATGAGCAGTTCTTC
d_gene: TRBD1; abundance: .; v_gene: TRBV4-3; j_gene: TRBJ2-7; CDR3aa: CASSQVGMGQGSYEQYF; CDR3nt: TGCGCCAGCAGCCAAGTTGGGATGGGACAGGGGTCCTACGAGCAGTACTTC
d_gene: .; abundance: .; v_gene: TRBV5-1; j_gene: TRBJ1-2; CDR3aa: CASSLARALDGYTF; CDR3nt: TGCGCCAGCAGCTTGGCCAGGGCGTTGGATGGCTACACCTTC
d_gene: .; abundance: once; v_gene: TRBV6-5; j_gene: TRBJ2-2; CDR3aa: CASSPFPGELFF; CDR3nt: TGTGCCAGCAGTCCGTTCCCCGGGGAGCTGTTTTTT
d_gene: .; abundance: .; v_gene: TRBV7-9; j_gene: TRBJ2-5; CDR3aa: CASSPGETQYF; CDR3nt: TGTGCCAGCAGCCCAGGAGAGACCCAGTACTTC
d_gene: .; abundance: once; v_gene: TRBV29-1; j_gene: TRBJ1-1; CDR3aa: CSFRVNTEAFF; CDR3nt: TGCAGCTTCAGGGTGAACACTGAAGCTTTCTTT
d_gene: .; abundance: .; v_gene: TRBV6-5; j_gene: TRBJ1-1; CDR3aa: CASSYSRYVGNTEAFF; CDR3nt: TGTGCCAGCAGTTACTCGCGTTATGTTGGGAACACTGAAGCTTTCTTT
d_gene: TRBD1; abundance: few; v_gene: TRBV4-1; j_gene: TRBJ1-1; CDR3aa: CASSHRGQGDTEAFF; CDR3nt: TGCGCCAGCAGCCATCGCGGACAGGGGGACACTGAAGCTTTCTTT
d_gene: .; abundance: .; v_gene: TRBV14; j_gene: TRBJ1-1; CDR3aa: CASSPRQGVNTEAFF; CDR3nt: TGTGCCAGCAGCCCCCGTCAGGGCGTCAACACTGAAGCTTTCTTT
d_gene: TRBD2; abundance: .; v_gene: TRBV7-2; j_gene: TRBJ2-2; CDR3aa: CASSLRLAGTGELFF; CDR3nt: TGTGCCAGCAGCCTCCGACTAGCGGGCACCGGGGAGCTGTTTTTT
d_gene: TRBD2; abundance: .; v_gene: TRBV20-1; j_gene: TRBJ2-1; CDR3aa: CSASSGGPIF; CDR3nt: TGCAGTGCTAGCTCGGGGGGGCCGATCTTC
d_gene: TRBD1; abundance: .; v_gene: TRBV5-6; j_gene: TRBJ1-2; CDR3aa: CASSLRDRDGYTF; CDR3nt: TGTGCCAGCAGCTTGAGGGACAGGGATGGCTACACCTTC
d_gene: TRBD1; abundance: once; v_gene: TRBV4-3; j_gene: TRBJ2-2; CDR3aa: CASSHRTGVNTGELFF; CDR3nt: TGCGCCAGCAGCCATCGGACAGGGGTGAACACCGGGGAGCTGTTTTTT
d_gene: .; abundance: .; v_gene: TRBV13; j_gene: TRBJ2-4; CDR3aa: CASNRRGHIQYF; CDR3nt: TGTGCCAGCAACCGGAGGGGACACATTCAGTACTTC
d_gene: TRBD1; abundance: .; v_gene: TRBV5-5; j_gene: TRBJ2-1; CDR3aa: CASSLTGQGAGEQFF; CDR3nt: TGTGCCAGCAGCTTGACTGGACAGGGGGCCGGTGAGCAGTTCTTC
d_gene: TRBD1; abundance: .; v_gene: TRBV11-2; j_gene: TRBJ1-4; CDR3aa: CASSFGTGLNEKLFF; CDR3nt: TGTGCCAGCAGCTTTGGGACAGGGCTGAATGAAAAACTGTTTTTT
d_gene: .; abundance: .; v_gene: TRBV11-2; j_gene: TRBJ2-2; CDR3aa: CASRPITPKTSSRAGELFF; CDR3nt: TGTGCCAGCAGACCAATTACCCCCAAAACTAGCTCTAGGGCCGGGGAGCTGTTTTTT
d_gene: .; abundance: .; v_gene: TRBV7-9; j_gene: TRBJ2-1; CDR3aa: CASTFGTLYNEQFF; CDR3nt: TGTGCCAGCACCTTTGGGACATTGTACAATGAGCAGTTCTTC
d_gene: TRBD2; abundance: .; v_gene: TRBV5-6; j_gene: TRBJ2-3; CDR3aa: CASSAGLAGANTDTQYF; CDR3nt: TGTGCCAGCAGCGCGGGACTAGCGGGGGCAAACACAGATACGCAGTATTTT
d_gene: TRBD1; abundance: .; v_gene: TRBV5-1; j_gene: TRBJ2-7; CDR3aa: CASSSGQGLYEQYF; CDR3nt: TGCGCCAGCAGTTCCGGACAGGGTCTGTACGAGCAGTACTTC
d_gene: .; abundance: .; v_gene: TRBV2; j_gene: TRBJ1-1; CDR3aa: CASSDDMNTEAFF; CDR3nt: TGTGCCAGCAGTGATGACATGAACACTGAAGCTTTCTTT
d_gene: .; abundance: .; v_gene: TRBV4-1; j_gene: TRBJ1-1; CDR3aa: CASSQDLQVVTEAFF; CDR3nt: TGCGCCAGCAGCCAAGATCTGCAGGTAGTCACTGAAGCTTTCTTT
d_gene: .; abundance: .; v_gene: TRBV6-5; j_gene: TRBJ1-5; CDR3aa: CASTGGGKQPQHF; CDR3nt: TGTGCCAGCACTGGGGGGGGGAAGCAGCCCCAGCATTTT
d_gene: TRBD1; abundance: .; v_gene: TRBV19; j_gene: TRBJ1-5; CDR3aa: CASSDRDNQPQHF; CDR3nt: TGTGCCAGTAGTGACAGGGACAATCAGCCCCAGCATTTT
d_gene: .; abundance: .; v_gene: TRBV2; j_gene: TRBJ1-5; CDR3aa: CASSQAGLLGGDQPQHF; CDR3nt: TGTGCCAGCAGTCAAGCGGGACTCCTAGGGGGGGATCAGCCCCAGCATTTT
d_gene: .; abundance: .; v_gene: TRBV2; j_gene: TRBJ2-3; CDR3aa: CASREDTQYF; CDR3nt: TGTGCCAGCAGGGAGGATACGCAGTATTTT
d_gene: .; abundance: .; v_gene: TRBV2; j_gene: TRBJ1-5; CDR3aa: CASSESLTRNQPQHF; CDR3nt: TGTGCCAGCAGTGAGTCGCTCACACGCAATCAGCCCCAGCATTTT
d_gene: .; abundance: .; v_gene: TRBV9; j_gene: TRBJ1-2; CDR3aa: CASSNRQVANYGYTF; CDR3nt: TGTGCCAGCAGCAACAGACAGGTAGCTAACTATGGCTACACCTTC
d_gene: .; abundance: .; v_gene: TRBV30; j_gene: TRBJ2-7; CDR3aa: CAWSNPGGRIYEQYF; CDR3nt: TGTGCCTGGAGTAACCCCGGGGGACGGATCTACGAGCAGTACTTC
d_gene: .; abundance: .; v_gene: TRBV6-5; j_gene: TRBJ1-1; CDR3aa: CASSYLDRSTEAFF; CDR3nt: TGTGCCAGCAGTTACCTAGACAGGAGCACTGAAGCTTTCTTT
d_gene: .; abundance: once; v_gene: TRBV3-1/TRBV3-2; j_gene: TRBJ1-1; CDR3aa: CASSFTERTEAFF; CDR3nt: TGTGCCAGCAGCTTCACTGAGAGGACTGAAGCTTTCTTT
d_gene: .; abundance: .; v_gene: TRBV9; j_gene: TRBJ1-1; CDR3aa: CASSLRGGGTEAFF; CDR3nt: TGTGCCAGCAGCTTACGAGGGGGTGGCACTGAAGCTTTCTTT